The 2 T cell receptor beta chains reported below all come from one sample, sequenced in a study of T cell responses to AZD1222 COVID-19 vaccine. Some clones are missing from TCRdb's copy, which holds only in-frame ones; the method was immunoSEQ multiplex PCR. The repertoire includes some 79,000 clones, 70% to 90% of them detected once, and around 10% sits in the top ten. Here the sequenced sample was peripheral blood, taken 28 days after the second AZD1222 dose. The source of these receptors is an adult who received the AZD1222 COVID-19 vaccine.

The CDR3 here is CASSSSWGIGTEAFF. The DNA of the CDR3 is TGTGCCAGCAGTTCCTCTTGGGGTATAGGGACTGAAGCTTTCTTT. The rearrangement uses TRBV28 and TRBJ1-1; D is uncertain. Germline V gene lookup returns CDR1 MDHEN and CDR2 SYDVKM. V gave up 4 bases and J gave up 5 bases, with 17 bases separating them. The CDR3 length is 15 residues.

This chain joins TRBV3-1 (or the pseudogene TRBV3-2) and TRBJ2-6; weak D call: TRBD1 (6 bases). V was trimmed by 4 bases and J by 4 bases, leaving 17 bases between them. CDR1 is LGHDT, CDR2 YNNKEL, per germline (reference sequence). This CDR3 is built from 17 residues. This CDR3 is CASSRQVTSLGANVLTF. The CDR3 nucleotides read TGTGCCAGCAGCCGACAGGTAACTTCTCTGGGGGCCAACGTCCTGACTTTC.